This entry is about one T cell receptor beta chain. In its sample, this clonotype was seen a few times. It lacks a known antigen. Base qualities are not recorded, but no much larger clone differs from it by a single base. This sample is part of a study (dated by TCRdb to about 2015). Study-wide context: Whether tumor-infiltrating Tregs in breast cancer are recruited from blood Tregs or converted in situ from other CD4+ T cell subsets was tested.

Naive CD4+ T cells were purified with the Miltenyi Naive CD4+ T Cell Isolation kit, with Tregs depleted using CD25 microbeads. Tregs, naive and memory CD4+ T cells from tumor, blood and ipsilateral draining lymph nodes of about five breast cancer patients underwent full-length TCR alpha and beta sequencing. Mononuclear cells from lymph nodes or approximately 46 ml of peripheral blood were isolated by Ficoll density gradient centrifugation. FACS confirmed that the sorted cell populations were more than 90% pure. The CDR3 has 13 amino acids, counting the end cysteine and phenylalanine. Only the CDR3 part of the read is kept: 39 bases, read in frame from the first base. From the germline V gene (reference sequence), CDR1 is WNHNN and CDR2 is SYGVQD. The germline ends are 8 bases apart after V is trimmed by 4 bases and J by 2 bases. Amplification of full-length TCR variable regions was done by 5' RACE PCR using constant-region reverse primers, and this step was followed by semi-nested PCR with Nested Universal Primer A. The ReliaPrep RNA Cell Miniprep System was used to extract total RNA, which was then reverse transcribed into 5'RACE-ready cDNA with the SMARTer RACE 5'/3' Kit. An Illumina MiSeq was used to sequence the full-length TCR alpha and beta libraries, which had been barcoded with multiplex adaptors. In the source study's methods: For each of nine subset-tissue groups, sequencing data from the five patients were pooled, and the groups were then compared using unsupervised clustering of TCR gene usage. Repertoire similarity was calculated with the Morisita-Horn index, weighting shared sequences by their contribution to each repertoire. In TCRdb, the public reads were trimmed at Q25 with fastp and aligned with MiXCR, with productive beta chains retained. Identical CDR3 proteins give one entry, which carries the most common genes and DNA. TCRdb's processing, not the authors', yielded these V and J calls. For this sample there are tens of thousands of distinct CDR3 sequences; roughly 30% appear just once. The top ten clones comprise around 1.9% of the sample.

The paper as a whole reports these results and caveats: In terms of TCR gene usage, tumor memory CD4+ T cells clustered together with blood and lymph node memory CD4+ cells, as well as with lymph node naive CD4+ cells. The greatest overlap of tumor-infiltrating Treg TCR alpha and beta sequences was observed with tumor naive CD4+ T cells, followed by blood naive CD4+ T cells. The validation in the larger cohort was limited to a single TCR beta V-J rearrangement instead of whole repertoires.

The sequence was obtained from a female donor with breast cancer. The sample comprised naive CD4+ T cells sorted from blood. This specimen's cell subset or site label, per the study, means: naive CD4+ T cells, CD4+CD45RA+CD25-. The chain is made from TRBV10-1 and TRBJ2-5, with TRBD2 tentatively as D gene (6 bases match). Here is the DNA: TGCGCCAGCAGTGCGGACTATCAAGAGACCCAGTACTTC. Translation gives CASSADYQETQYF.